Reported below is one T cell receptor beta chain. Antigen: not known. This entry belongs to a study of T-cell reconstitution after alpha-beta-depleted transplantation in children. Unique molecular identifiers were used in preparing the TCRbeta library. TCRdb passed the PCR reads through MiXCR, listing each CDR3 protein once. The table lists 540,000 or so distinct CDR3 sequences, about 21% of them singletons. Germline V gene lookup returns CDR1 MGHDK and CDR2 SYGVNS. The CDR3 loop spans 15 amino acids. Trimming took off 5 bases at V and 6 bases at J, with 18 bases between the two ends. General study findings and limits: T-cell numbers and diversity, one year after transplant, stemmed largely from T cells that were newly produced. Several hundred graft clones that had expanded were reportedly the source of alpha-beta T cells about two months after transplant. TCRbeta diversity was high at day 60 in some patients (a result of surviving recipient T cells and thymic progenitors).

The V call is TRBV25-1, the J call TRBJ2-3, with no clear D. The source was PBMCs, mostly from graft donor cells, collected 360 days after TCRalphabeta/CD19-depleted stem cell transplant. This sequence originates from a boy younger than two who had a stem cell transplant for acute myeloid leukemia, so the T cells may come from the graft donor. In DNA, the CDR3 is TGTGCCAGCAGTCCCCTAGGGTCATCTGCGGATACGCAGTATTTT. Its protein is CASSPLGSSADTQYF.